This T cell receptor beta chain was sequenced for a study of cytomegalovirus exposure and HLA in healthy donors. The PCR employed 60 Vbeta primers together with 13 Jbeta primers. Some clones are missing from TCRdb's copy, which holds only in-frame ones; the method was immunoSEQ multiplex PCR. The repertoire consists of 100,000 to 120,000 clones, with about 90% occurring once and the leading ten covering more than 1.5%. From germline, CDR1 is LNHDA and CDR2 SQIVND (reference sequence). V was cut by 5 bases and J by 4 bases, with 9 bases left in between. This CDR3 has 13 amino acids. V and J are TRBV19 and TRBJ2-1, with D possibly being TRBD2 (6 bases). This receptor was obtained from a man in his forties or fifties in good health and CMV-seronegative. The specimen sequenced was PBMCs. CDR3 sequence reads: CASSRDSYNEQFF. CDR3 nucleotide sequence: TGTGCCAGTAGTCGGGACTCTTACAATGAGCAGTTCTTC.